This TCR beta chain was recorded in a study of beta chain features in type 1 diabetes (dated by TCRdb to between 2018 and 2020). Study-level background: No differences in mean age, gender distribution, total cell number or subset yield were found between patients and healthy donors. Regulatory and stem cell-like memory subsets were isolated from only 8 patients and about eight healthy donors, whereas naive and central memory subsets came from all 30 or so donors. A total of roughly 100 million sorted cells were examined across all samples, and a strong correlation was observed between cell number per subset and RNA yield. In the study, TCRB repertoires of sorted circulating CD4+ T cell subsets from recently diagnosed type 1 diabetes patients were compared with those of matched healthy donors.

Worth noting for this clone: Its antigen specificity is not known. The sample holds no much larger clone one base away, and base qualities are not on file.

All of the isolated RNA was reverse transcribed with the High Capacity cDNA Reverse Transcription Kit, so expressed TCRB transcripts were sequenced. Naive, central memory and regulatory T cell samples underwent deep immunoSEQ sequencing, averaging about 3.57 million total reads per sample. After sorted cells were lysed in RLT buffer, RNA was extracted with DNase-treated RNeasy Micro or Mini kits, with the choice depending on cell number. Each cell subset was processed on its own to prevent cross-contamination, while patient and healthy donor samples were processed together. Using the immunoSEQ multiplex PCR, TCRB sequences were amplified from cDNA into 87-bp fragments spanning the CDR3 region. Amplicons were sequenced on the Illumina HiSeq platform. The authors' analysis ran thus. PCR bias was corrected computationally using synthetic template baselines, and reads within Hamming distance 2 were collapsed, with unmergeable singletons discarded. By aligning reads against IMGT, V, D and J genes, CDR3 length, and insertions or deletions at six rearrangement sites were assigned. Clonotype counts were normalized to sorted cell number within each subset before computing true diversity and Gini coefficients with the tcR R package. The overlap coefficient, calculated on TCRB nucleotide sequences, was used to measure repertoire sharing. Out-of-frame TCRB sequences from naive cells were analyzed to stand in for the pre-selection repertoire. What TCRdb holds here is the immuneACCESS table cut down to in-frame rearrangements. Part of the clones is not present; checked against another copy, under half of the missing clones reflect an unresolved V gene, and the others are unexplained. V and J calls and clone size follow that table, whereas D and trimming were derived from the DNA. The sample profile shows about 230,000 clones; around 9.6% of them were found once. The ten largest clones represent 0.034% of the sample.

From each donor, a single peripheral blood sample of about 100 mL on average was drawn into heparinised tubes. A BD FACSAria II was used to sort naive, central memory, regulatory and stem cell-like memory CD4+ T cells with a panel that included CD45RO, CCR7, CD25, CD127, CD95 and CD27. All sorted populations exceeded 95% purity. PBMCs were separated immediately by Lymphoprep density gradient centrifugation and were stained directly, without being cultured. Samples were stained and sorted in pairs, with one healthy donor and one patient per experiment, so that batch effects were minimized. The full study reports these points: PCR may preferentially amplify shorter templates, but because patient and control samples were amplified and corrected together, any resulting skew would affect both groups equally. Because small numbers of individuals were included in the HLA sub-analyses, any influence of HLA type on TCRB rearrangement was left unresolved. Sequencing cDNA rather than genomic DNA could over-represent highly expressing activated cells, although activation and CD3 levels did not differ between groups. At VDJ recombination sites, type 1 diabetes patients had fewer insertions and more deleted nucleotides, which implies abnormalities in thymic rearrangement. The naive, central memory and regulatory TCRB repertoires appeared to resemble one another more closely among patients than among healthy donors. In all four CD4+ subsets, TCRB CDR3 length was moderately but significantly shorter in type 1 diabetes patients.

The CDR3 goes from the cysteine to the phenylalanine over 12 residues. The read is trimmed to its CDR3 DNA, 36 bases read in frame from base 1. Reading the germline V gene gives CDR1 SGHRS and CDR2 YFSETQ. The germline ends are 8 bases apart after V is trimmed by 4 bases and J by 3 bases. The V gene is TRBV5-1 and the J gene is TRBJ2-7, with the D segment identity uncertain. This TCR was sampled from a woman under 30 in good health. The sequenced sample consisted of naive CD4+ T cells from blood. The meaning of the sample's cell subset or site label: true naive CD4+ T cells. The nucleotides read TGCGCCAGCAGCCTCGAGGACTACGAGCAGTACTTC. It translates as CASSLEDYEQYF.